A single sample gave rise to the 8 T cell receptor beta chains below, sequenced in a study of shared clonotypes between healthy human individuals. TCRdb keeps only in-frame clones here, not all; method: immunoSEQ multiplex PCR. The sample shows roughly 2.5 million clones, 90% to 95% of them seen only once. Sequenced: naive CD4+ T cells sorted from blood. Subset described: CD45RA+ positively selected. These receptors originate from a man aged 18 to 35 in good health.

CDR3 DNA: TGTGCCTGGAGTGACCCCCTTAGGGACTCATACTCGCGTGAGCAGTTCTTC. Translation: CAWSDPLRDSYSREQFF. The gene calls are TRBV30 and TRBJ2-1, with D perhaps TRBD2 (6 bases). Per germline, CDR1 GTSNPN and CDR2 SVGIG (reference sequence). The ends were cut back, 1 base at V and 9 bases at J, with 25 bases in the middle. CDR3 length: 17 amino acids.

The chain combines TRBV29-1 with TRBJ2-2, with unresolved D. The ends were cut back, 4 bases at V and 0 bases at J, with 9 bases in the middle. Germline loops: CDR1 SQVTM, CDR2 ANQGSEA. CDR3 length: 14 amino acids. This CDR3 reads CSVVRTTNTGELFF. CDR3 in DNA: TGCAGCGTTGTAAGAACTACGAACACCGGGGAGCTGTTTTTT.

The rearrangement links TRBV7-2 to TRBJ2-1; possible D gene TRBD1, 6 bases. Germline V gene sequence: CDR1 SGHTA, CDR2 FQGNSA. This CDR3 region has 18 residues. The V end lost 5 bases, the J end lost 2 bases, and 22 bases lay between the germline ends. CDR3 in amino acids: CASSGGPSAGEPYNEQFF. The DNA for the CDR3 is TGTGCCAGCAGCGGCGGACCCTCGGCAGGGGAACCCTACAATGAGCAGTTCTTC.

The chain uses TRBV19 and TRBJ1-6; 10 bases fit TRBD1. Germline assignment: CDR1 LNHDA and CDR2 SQIVND (reference sequence). The V gene end was trimmed by 7 bases and the J gene end by 7 bases; junction bases not matched to a gene: 10. The CDR3 is 16 residues long. The CDR3 DNA is TGTGCCAGTACCCCCTGGGGGACAGGGGCAAATTCACCCCTCCACTTT. Encoded protein: CASTPWGTGANSPLHF.

This chain uses TRBV6-1 with TRBJ1-2, with D unclear. V gave up 4 bases and J gave up 4 bases, with 13 bases separating them. Germline V gene sequence: CDR1 MNHNS, CDR2 SASEGT. The CDR3 has 14 amino acids. CDR3 amino acids: CASSGRAPLYGYTF. CDR3 nucleotide sequence: TGTGCCAGCAGTGGGAGGGCGCCTCTCTATGGCTACACCTTC.

J is TRBJ2-1 and V is TRBV25-1; D gene uncertain. Trimming removed 8 bases at V and 6 bases at J, with 17 bases between. From germline, CDR1 is MGHDK and CDR2 SYGVNS. The CDR3 runs 14 residues. The CDR3 loop reads CASGETWVRNEQFF. CDR3 in DNA: TGTGCCAGCGGCGAGACCTGGGTACGCAATGAGCAGTTCTTC.

The chain joins TRBV30 to TRBJ1-6; D gene ambiguous. The germline V gene encodes CDR1 GTSNPN and CDR2 SVGIG (reference sequence). Trimming stripped 5 bases from V and 0 bases from J, with 11 bases between. The CDR3 is 15 residues long. CDR3 amino acids: CAWARDFSYNSPLHF. The CDR3 DNA sequence: TGTGCCTGGGCGAGGGATTTCTCCTATAATTCACCCCTCCACTTT. Variable domain in full (rest from reference TRBV30 and TRBJ1-6): SQTIHQWPATLVQPVGSPLSLECTVEGTSNPNLYWYRQAAGRGLQLLFYSVGIGQISSEVPQNLSASRPQDRQFILSSKKLLLSDSGFYLCAWARDFSYNSPLHFGNGTRLTVT.

Only one count was recorded for this clone. The CDR3, as DNA: TGTGCCAGCAGCCCTTGGGACAGGGCCAAAAACATTCAGTACTTC. This gives the protein CASSPWDRAKNIQYF. The chain carries TRBV7-9 and TRBJ2-4; TRBD1 agrees at 8 bases. With 5 bases clipped from V and 1 base from J, the junction kept 4 bases outside the gene matches. The germline CDR1 and CDR2 sequences are SEHNR and FQNEAQ (reference sequence). This CDR3 spans 15 amino acids.